The 23 T cell receptor beta chains below all came from one sample that was sequenced in a study of response to subunit inactivated influenza vaccine. TCRdb called the RT-PCR reads again in MiXCR, with one record for every CDR3 protein. Of about 650,000 distinct CDR3 sequences listed, 15% to 18% are singletons. The sample was PBMCs from blood, taken less than 13 days after vaccination. Receptor source: a man in his fifties or sixties who received an inactivated influenza vaccine.

This clonotype appeared many times. This chain links TRBV5-1 with TRBJ1-3; D may be TRBD1 (5 bases). This CDR3 is 13 amino acids long. Germline loops: CDR1 SGHRS, CDR2 YFSETQ. V was pared by 3 bases and J by 4 bases, with 8 bases between. The CDR3 sequence: CASSSDTGNTIYF. For the CDR3, the DNA is TGCGCCAGCAGCTCGGACACAGGAAACACCATATATTTT.

This sequence joins TRBV4-3 and TRBJ2-1; 8 positions match TRBD2. The CDR3 contains 17 residues. The germline gives CDR1 LGHNA, CDR2 YSLEER. Trimming cost V 0 bases and J 1 base; bases outside gene matches: 5. This CDR3 reads CASSQDWTSFSYNEQFF. DNA of the CDR3: TGCGCCAGCAGCCAAGATTGGACTAGCTTTTCCTACAATGAGCAGTTCTTC.

The CDR3 here is CATSDLRRGGYNEQFF. The CDR3 nucleotides read TGTGCCACCAGTGATTTAAGGCGGGGGGGGTACAATGAGCAGTTCTTC. V gene TRBV24-1 combines with J gene TRBJ2-1; 9 nucleotides align to TRBD2. Germline CDR1 is KGHDR and CDR2 is SFDVKD. This CDR3 is 16 amino acids long. Trimming cost V 1 base and J 4 bases; bases outside gene matches: 4.

This clonotype showed up just a few times. This chain links TRBV10-3 with TRBJ1-2; 8 nucleotides align to TRBD1. Germline loops: CDR1 ENHRY, CDR2 SYGVKD. The CDR3 extends over 19 amino acids. V trimming: 3 bases; J trimming: 3 bases; junction bases outside the gene matches: 18. The CDR3, as DNA: TGTGCCATCAGTGAACTAACCCACACATACCGGGACAGGCACTATGGCTACACCTTC. It yields the protein CAISELTHTYRDRHYGYTF.

A few counts support this clonotype. This chain uses TRBV5-1 with TRBJ2-2, with 8 positions matching TRBD1. V was pared by 0 bases and J by 7 bases, with 5 bases of the junction left unmatched. There are 15 residues in the CDR3. Germline CDR1 SGHRS, CDR2 YFSETQ. Here the CDR3 reads CASSLGQGTGGELFF. The CDR3 DNA reads TGCGCCAGCAGCTTGGGACAGGGGACAGGCGGGGAGCTGTTTTTT.

This clonotype occurred many times. The chain couples TRBV27 to TRBJ2-1, with 8 bases aligning to TRBD2. Germline V gene sequence: CDR1 MNHEY, CDR2 SMNVEV (reference sequence). V lost 2 bases, J lost 9 bases, and 9 bases stayed unmatched. The CDR3 consists of 15 residues. CDR3 DNA sequence: TGTGCCAGCAGTTTAAAAGGCGGGGGGACCCCTGAGCAGTTCTTC. As protein: CASSLKGGGTPEQFF.

The chain is built from TRBV27 and TRBJ1-1; 7 bases map to TRBD1. This CDR3 comprises 17 residues. V shed 6 bases, J shed 6 bases, and the junction held 19 bases outside the gene matches. Germline assignment: CDR1 MNHEY and CDR2 SMNVEV (reference sequence). This chain's CDR3 is CASRNIGGRGLYAEAFF. For the CDR3, the DNA is TGTGCCAGCAGGAACATTGGTGGCAGGGGGTTGTACGCTGAAGCTTTCTTT.

This clonotype was detected a few times. The rearrangement links TRBV12-3 or TRBV12-4 to TRBJ1-4, with 10 bases aligning to TRBD1. The trim removed 5 bases at V and 10 bases at J, leaving 7 bases unmatched. CDR3 size: 14 residues. The CDR3: CASSRGQGLRKLFF. CDR3 DNA: TGTGCCAGCAGTAGGGGACAGGGGCTAAGAAAACTGTTTTTT.

This clonotype was seen a handful of times. The V and J genes are TRBV5-4 and TRBJ1-1, with a weak D call TRBD1 (6 bases). The germline V and J ends were trimmed by 5 bases and 12 bases, with 14 bases remaining between them. The CDR3 extends over 11 amino acids. Per germline, CDR1 SGHNT and CDR2 YYREEE (reference sequence). CDR3: CASRGRGLPFF. In nucleotides, the CDR3 is TGTGCCAGCAGAGGCAGGGGTCTGCCTTTCTTT.

This clonotype has more than one count but fewer than ten. The V gene is TRBV3-1, the J gene TRBJ1-5, with TRBD1 identical over 9 bases. The CDR3 is made up of 15 amino acids. Germline V lookup: CDR1 LGHDT, CDR2 YNNKEL (reference sequence). Germline trimming cut 4 bases from V and 6 bases from J; bases unmatched to any gene: 7. The DNA of the CDR3 is TGTGCCAGCAGCCTCGGGACAGGGAGGTCTCAGCCCCAGCATTTT. Translation: CASSLGTGRSQPQHF. Filled out from reference TRBV3-1 and TRBJ1-5, the complete variable domain reads DTAVSQTPKYLVTQMGNDKSIKCEQNLGHDTMYWYKQDSKKFLKIMFSYNNKELIINETVPNRFSPKSPDKAHLNLHINSLELGDSAVYFCASSLGTGRSQPQHFGDGTRLSIL.

Details on this clonotype: One junction end disagrees with the germline gene, perhaps due to a read error. The rearrangement joins TRBV3-1 to TRBJ2-7, with a weak D call TRBD1 (6 bases). This CDR3 spans 12 amino acids. The germline gives CDR1 LGHDT, CDR2 YNNKEL (reference sequence). This CDR3 reads CASSPIGGELYF. The CDR3 bases are TGTGCCAGCAGTCCGATTGGGGGCGAGCTGTACTTC.

The rearrangement uses TRBV5-1 and TRBJ2-5, with 8 bases lining up with TRBD1. After removal of 4 bases from V and 0 bases from J, the junction contained 8 bases not matched to a gene. Looked up from germline, CDR1 is SGHRS and CDR2 is YFSETQ. CDR3 length: 16 amino acids. The CDR3 loop is CASSTLTGAYQETQYF. The CDR3 region has the DNA TGCGCCAGCAGCACTCTGACAGGGGCCTACCAAGAGACCCAGTACTTC.

This clonotype was seen many times. This chain links TRBV21-1 with TRBJ2-6. TRBV21-1 is labeled a pseudogene. The CDR3 spans 15 residues. The CDR3 bases are TGTGCCAGCAGCAATTTAAGGTCTGGGGCCAACGTCCTGACTTTC. Translated: CASSNLRSGANVLTF.

The V call is TRBV20-1, the J call TRBJ1-2; no clear D gene. Germline V gene lookup returns CDR1 DFQATT and CDR2 SNEGSKA (reference sequence). CDR3 size: 12 residues. Trimming shortened V by 3 bases and J by 1 base, and 6 bases separated the two germline ends. Here the CDR3 reads CSASEGNYGYTF. CDR3 DNA: TGCAGTGCTAGCGAGGGTAACTATGGCTACACCTTC.

The CDR3 here is CASSGGQGANSPLHF. The CDR3 bases are TGCGCCAGCAGCGGTGGACAGGGGGCTAATTCACCCCTCCACTTT. The chain recombines TRBV5-1 with TRBJ1-6; 11 nucleotides align to TRBD1. This CDR3 has 15 amino acids. Germline V CDR1 and CDR2: SGHRS, YFSETQ. After removal of 4 bases from V and 6 bases from J, the junction contained 3 bases not matched to a gene.

This chain connects TRBV5-6 to TRBJ2-1; TRBD2 agrees at 8 bases. Germline CDR1 is SGHDT and CDR2 is YYEEEE. V was pared by 3 bases and J by 12 bases, with 11 bases of the junction left unmatched. The CDR3 runs to 14 residues. The DNA for the CDR3 is TGTGCCAGCAGCTCCCAGGGACTAGTCAGGCGGCAGTTCTTC. This translates into CASSSQGLVRRQFF.

The gene calls are TRBV2 and TRBJ2-5; possibly TRBD1 or TRBD2 for D (5 bases each). The V end lost 11 bases, the J end lost 4 bases, and 14 bases lay between the germline ends. This CDR3 is built from 12 residues. CDR1 and CDR2 (germline): SNHLY, FYNNEI. The CDR3 protein is CAGKDSGETQYF. CDR3 DNA sequence: TGTGCCGGTAAAGACAGCGGAGAGACCCAGTACTTC.

The rearrangement links TRBV29-1 to TRBJ1-1; D remains ambiguous. The CDR3 has 12 amino acids. Trimming pared 4 bases from V and 4 bases from J, leaving 10 bases between. CDR1 SQVTM and CDR2 ANQGSEA come from the germline V gene. The CDR3 loop reads CSVAQTATEAFF. CDR3 nucleotide sequence: TGCAGCGTTGCACAAACCGCCACTGAAGCTTTCTTT.

This clonotype was found a few times. This rearrangement joins TRBV5-4 to TRBJ2-7; the match to TRBD2 covers 9 bases. Germline V gene sequence: CDR1 SGHNT, CDR2 YYREEE (reference sequence). This CDR3 is built from 17 residues. Trimming cost V 0 bases and J 2 bases; bases outside gene matches: 9. In DNA form, the CDR3 reads TGTGCCAGCAGCTTGGGAGGACTAGCGCAATTCACCTACGAGCAGTACTTC. It is translated as CASSLGGLAQFTYEQYF.

The chain has TRBV20-1 and TRBJ1-2; D possibly corresponds to TRBD1 (5 bases). CDR1 DFQATT and CDR2 SNEGSKA come from the germline V gene (reference sequence). The V end was cut by 0 bases, the J end by 4 bases, with 12 bases between. The CDR3 is 14 amino acids. Here the CDR3 reads CSARETGFVYGYTF. CDR3 in DNA: TGCAGTGCTAGAGAAACAGGCTTCGTCTATGGCTACACCTTC.

In nucleotides, the CDR3 is TGTGCCAGCAGCTTAGGATCGAGAGGCCCGTACTATGGCTACACCTTC. Translated: CASSLGSRGPYYGYTF. This chain connects TRBV11-2 to TRBJ1-2, with no clear D. The CDR3 extends over 16 amino acids. Trimming left V 1 base short and J 3 bases short, with 15 bases between. Germline values: CDR1 SGHAT, CDR2 FQNNGV.

This clonotype has a handful of counts. The V and J genes are TRBV7-2 and TRBJ2-1; D not certain. Germline V gives CDR1 SGHTA, CDR2 FQGNSA. The CDR3 contains 15 residues. The V end was cut by 2 bases, the J end by 6 bases, with 14 bases between. For the CDR3, the DNA is TGTGCCAGCAGCTTACTGGCTAGTCAGGTCAATGAGCAGTTCTTC. Protein: CASSLLASQVNEQFF.

The chain combines TRBV29-1 with TRBJ2-6, with 9 bases lining up with TRBD2. V trimming: 5 bases; J trimming: 11 bases; junction bases outside the gene matches: 13. The V gene's germline CDR1 is SQVTM and CDR2 ANQGSEA. The CDR3 loop spans 15 amino acids. CDR3 DNA sequence: TGCAGCGTTTTCGGCGGGAGGGCAGTCGGCGACGTCCTGACTTTC. Its translation is CSVFGGRAVGDVLTF.